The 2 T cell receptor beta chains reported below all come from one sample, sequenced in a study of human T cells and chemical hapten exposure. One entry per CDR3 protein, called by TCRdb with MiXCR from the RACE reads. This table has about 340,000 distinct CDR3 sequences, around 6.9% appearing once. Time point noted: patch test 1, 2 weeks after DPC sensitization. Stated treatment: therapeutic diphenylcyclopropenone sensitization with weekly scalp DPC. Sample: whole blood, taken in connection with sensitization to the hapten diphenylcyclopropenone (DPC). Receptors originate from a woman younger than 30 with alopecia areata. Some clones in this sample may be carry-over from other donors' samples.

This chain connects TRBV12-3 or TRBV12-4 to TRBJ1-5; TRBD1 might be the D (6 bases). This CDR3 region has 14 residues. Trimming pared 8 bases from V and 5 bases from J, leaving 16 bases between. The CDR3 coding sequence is TGTGCCAGCGGACACGAGGGGGGAGATCAGCCCCAGCATTTT. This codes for CASGHEGGDQPQHF.

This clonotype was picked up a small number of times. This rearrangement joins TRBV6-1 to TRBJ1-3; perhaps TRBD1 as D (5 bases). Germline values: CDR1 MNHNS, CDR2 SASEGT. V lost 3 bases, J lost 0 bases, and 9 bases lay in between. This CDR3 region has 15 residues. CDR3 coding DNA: TGTGCCAGCAGTGAGTCAGGGCCCTCTGGAAACACCATATATTTT. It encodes CASSESGPSGNTIYF.